This TCR beta chain was identified in a study of cytotoxic CD8 clonotypes in ibrutinib-treated CLL. Study-level information: Investigators reported about 24 partial and 2 complete responses; after median about 70 months, approximately 15 patients remained remitted and about 12 progressed. Samples showed on average roughly 260,000 productive templates and about 100,000 productive rearrangements.

Findings and caveats of the study: Clonality at baseline surpassed age-matched healthy donors and tracked circulating CD8+ T-cell counts. Having risen at ibrutinib response, clonality had fallen back toward baseline by progression.

Details on this clone: Antigen unknown.

Germline V lookup: CDR1 MNHNS, CDR2 SASEGT. The CDR3 loop spans 17 amino acids. Trimming took off 2 bases at V and 4 bases at J, with 17 bases between the two ends. Sequencing used immunoSEQ multiplex PCR; TCRdb keeps in-frame clones, though not all of them. The data hold some 84,000 clones, with about 82% observed a single time. The receptor's source is a human donor with chronic lymphocytic leukemia. Material: PBMCs, obtained before ibrutinib treatment. The chain recombines TRBV6-1 with TRBJ2-2; a possible D gene is TRBD2 (6 bases). CDR3 sequence: CASSERNAGIRTGELFF. The CDR3 nucleotides read TGTGCCAGCAGTGAAAGGAATGCGGGAATTCGCACCGGGGAGCTGTTTTTT.